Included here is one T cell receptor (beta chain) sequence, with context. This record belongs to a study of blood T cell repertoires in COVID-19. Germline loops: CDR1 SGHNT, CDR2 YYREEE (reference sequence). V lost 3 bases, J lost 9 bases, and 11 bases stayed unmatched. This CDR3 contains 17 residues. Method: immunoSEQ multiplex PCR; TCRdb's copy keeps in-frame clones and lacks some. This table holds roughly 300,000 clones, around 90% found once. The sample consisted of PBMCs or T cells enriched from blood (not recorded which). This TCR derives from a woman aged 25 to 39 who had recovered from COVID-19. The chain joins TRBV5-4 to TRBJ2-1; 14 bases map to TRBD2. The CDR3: CASSSRLAGGSSGEQFF. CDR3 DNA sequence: TGTGCCAGCAGCTCTCGACTAGCGGGAGGGTCCTCTGGTGAGCAGTTCTTC.